The table lists the clone carrying this T cell receptor beta chain with many counts. Its antigen is still unknown. The entry originates in a study of T cells in Graves' hyperthyroidism and ophthalmopathy. General observations from the study: Before onset, by a median of around 6.4 months, the model predicted ophthalmopathy.

The CDR3 length is 13 residues. V lost 2 bases to trimming and J lost 3 bases, with 8 bases between them. From germline, CDR1 is SGHTA and CDR2 FQGNSA. Patients counted as stable if ophthalmopathy did not develop within 18 months. PBMCs were sourced from more than 7.5 ml fresh peripheral blood. RNA transcripts were the template for amplifying TCR beta CDR3 regions. The HTBI set primed first-round TCR CDR3 RT-PCR. TCRdb processed the multiplex PCR reads anew with MiXCR; each CDR3 protein has one entry. The sample carries around 690,000 distinct CDR3 sequences, roughly a sixth recorded once. The chain links TRBV7-2 to TRBJ2-7; a weak D match, TRBD2 (5 bases). What was sequenced was blood. The origin of this receptor is a man in his forties or fifties with Graves' hyperthyroidism. DNA of the CDR3: TGTGCCAGCAGCTTAATGAGGGACTACGAGCAGTACTTC. Translation: CASSLMRDYEQYF. Full variable domain (rest looked up from reference TRBV7-2 and TRBJ2-7): GAGVSQSPSNKVTEKGKDVELRCDPISGHTALYWYRQSLGQGLEFLIYFQGNSAPDKSGLPSDRFSAERTGGSVSTLTIQRTQQEDSAVYLCASSLMRDYEQYFGPGTRLTVT.